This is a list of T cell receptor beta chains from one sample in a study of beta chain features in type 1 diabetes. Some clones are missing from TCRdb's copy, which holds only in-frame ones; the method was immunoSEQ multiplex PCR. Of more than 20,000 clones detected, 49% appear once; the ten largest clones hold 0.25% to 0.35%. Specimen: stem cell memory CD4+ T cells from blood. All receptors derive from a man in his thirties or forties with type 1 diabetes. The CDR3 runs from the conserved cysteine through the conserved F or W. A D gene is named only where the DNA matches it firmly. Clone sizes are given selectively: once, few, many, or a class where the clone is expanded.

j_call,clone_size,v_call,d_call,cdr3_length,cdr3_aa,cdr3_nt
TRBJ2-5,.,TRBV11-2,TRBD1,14,CASSQDRGSETQYF,TGTGCCAGCAGCCAAGACAGGGGGTCAGAGACCCAGTACTTC
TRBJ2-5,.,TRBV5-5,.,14,CASSLGGHQETQYF,TGTGCCAGCAGCTTGGGGGGCCACCAAGAGACCCAGTACTTC
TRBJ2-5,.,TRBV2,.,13,CASAKAGWETQYF,TGTGCCAGCGCGAAGGCAGGCTGGGAGACCCAGTACTTC
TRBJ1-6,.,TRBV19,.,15,CASSIGTGMGSPLHF,TGTGCCAGTAGTATAGGAACGGGGATGGGTTCACCCCTCCACTTT
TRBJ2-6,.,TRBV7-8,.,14,CASSGNSGANVLTF,TGTGCCAGCTCAGGAAATTCTGGGGCCAACGTCCTGACTTTC
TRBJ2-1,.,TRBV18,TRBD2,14,CASSGTGGIDEQFF,TGTGCCAGCTCAGGGACGGGGGGTATCGATGAGCAGTTCTTC
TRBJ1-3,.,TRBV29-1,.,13,CSVEEQQGNTIYF,TGCAGCGTTGAAGAACAGCAAGGAAACACCATATATTTT
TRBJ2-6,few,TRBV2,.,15,CASSIRESGANVLTF,TGTGCCAGCAGTATACGGGAATCTGGGGCCAACGTCCTGACTTTC
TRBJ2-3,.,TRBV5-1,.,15,CASSLSTGSTDTQYF,TGCGCCAGCAGCTTGAGTACGGGGAGCACAGATACGCAGTATTTT
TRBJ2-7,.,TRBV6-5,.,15,CASSYSPGLGYEQYF,TGTGCCAGCAGTTACTCGCCAGGGTTAGGCTACGAGCAGTACTTC
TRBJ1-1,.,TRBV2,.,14,CASSGDRLNTEAFF,TGTGCCAGCAGTGGAGACAGGTTGAACACTGAAGCTTTCTTT